This T cell receptor beta chain was captured in a study of CD4 T cells in relation to SARS-CoV-2 and coronaviruses. Study as a whole: Shared crossreactive spike epitopes were mapped to their HLA restriction.

General study results and limits: In around three fifths of donors, memory CD4+ clonotypes crossrecognized SARS-CoV-2 and at least one common cold coronavirus spike. No donor gave both pre-pandemic and post-infection samples.

Assay used: immunoSEQ multiplex PCR; TCRdb lists only in-frame clones, some missing. This sample has about 60,000 clones, with about 94% found just once. Remarks on this clone: As yet, its antigen is unknown.

CD4+ T cells from unexposed donors were obtained before the COVID-19 pandemic (2011-2018). Cryopreserved PBMCs were CD4-enriched, then split into naive and memory cells. The sequenced sample consisted of naive CD4+ T cells from PBMCs. Stated subset: naive CD4+ T cells isolated by negative enrichment. The clonotype comes from a human donor in good health.

CDR3 in amino acids: CAWSVRGVGTDTQYF. The CDR3 nucleotides are TGTGCCTGGAGTGTACGGGGGGTGGGCACAGATACGCAGTATTTT. The chain carries TRBV30 and TRBJ2-3, with TRBD2 matching 7 bases. The CDR3 has 15 residues. Germline values: CDR1 GTSNPN, CDR2 SVGIG (reference sequence). The trim removed 0 bases at V and 1 base at J, leaving 4 bases unmatched.